This T cell receptor (beta chain) was recorded in a study of T cell clonotyping in hematopoietic cell transplantation. Time point indicated: recipient sample about 28 days before transplant, after cytoreduction. Blood collection times were about day -28 and days 30, 100, 180 posttransplant. Study-level points and caveats: Few recipient clonotypes overlapped donors; over 97% were de novo at given depth. Recipient TCR diversity dropped after transplant; expanded clonotypes rose from day 30 to 180.

Note on this clone: Its antigen is still unknown.

The germline V gene has CDR1 GTSNPN and CDR2 SVGIG (reference sequence). The length of the CDR3 is 14 residues. V shed 2 bases and J shed 5 bases, with 14 bases lying between them. The assay was immunoSEQ multiplex PCR, and TCRdb's table has in-frame clones only and misses some. The sample yields 9,500 to 14,000 clones, more than 85% seen once. This clonotype was obtained from a woman aged 40 to 49 with acute myeloid leukemia. Some clones in this sample may be carry-over from other donors' samples. The rearrangement uses TRBV30 and TRBJ2-3, with unresolved D. The specimen comprised peripheral blood mononuclear cells, sampled before stem cell transplant. CDR3 sequence: CAWSLGRWRDTQYF. The CDR3 DNA sequence: TGTGCCTGGAGTTTAGGGCGGTGGCGAGATACGCAGTATTTT.